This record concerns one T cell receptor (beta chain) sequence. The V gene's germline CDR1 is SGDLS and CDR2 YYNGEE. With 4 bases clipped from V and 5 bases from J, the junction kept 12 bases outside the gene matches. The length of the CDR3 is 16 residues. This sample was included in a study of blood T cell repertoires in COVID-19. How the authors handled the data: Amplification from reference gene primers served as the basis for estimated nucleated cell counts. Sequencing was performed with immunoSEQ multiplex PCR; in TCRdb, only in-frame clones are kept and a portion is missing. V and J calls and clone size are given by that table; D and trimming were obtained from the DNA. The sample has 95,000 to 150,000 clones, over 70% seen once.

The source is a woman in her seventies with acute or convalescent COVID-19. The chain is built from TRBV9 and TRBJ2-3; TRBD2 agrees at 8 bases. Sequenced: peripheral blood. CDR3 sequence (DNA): TGTGCCAGCAGCCCCCGGGGGGGAGGTCTAGGAGATACGCAGTATTTT. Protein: CASSPRGGGLGDTQYF.